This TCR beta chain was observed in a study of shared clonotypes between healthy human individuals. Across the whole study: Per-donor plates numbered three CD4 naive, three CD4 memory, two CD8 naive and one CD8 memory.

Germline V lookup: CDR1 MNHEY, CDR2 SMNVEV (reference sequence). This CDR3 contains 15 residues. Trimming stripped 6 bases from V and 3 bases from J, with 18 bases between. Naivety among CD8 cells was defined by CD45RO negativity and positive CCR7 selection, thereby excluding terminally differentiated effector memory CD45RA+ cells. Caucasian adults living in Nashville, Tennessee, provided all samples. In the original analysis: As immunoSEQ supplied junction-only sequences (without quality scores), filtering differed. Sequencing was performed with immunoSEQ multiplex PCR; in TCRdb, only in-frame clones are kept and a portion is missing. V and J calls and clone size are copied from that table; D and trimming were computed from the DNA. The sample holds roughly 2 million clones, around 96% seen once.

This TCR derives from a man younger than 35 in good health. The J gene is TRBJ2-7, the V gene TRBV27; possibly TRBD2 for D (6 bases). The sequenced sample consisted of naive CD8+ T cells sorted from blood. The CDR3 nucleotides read TGTGCCAGCAGGGGGGTCGGGACTGGGCTCTACGAGCAGTACTTC. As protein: CASRGVGTGLYEQYF.